The 32 T cell receptor beta chains reported below all come from one sample, sequenced in a study of blood T cell repertoires in COVID-19. Using immunoSEQ multiplex PCR, the repertoire was profiled, and TCRdb retains in-frame clones only, with some absent. The sample carries about 220,000 clones, over 75% recorded once. Sequencing used PBMCs or T cells enriched from blood (not recorded which). The receptors derive from a woman between 18 and 30 years old in a cohort exposed to, infected with or recovered from COVID-19 (not recorded which).

The V gene is TRBV7-9, the J gene TRBJ1-2; D may be TRBD1 (5 bases). Germline CDR1 is SEHNR and CDR2 is FQNEAQ (reference sequence). Trimming cost V 5 bases and J 5 bases, with 12 bases left between them. This CDR3 contains 13 residues. CDR3 loop: CASSRQLLYGYTF. The CDR3 coding sequence is TGTGCCAGCAGCCGACAGCTACTGTATGGCTACACCTTC.

J is TRBJ2-1 and V is TRBV5-1; the D gene is possibly TRBD2 (6 bases). CDR1 and CDR2 from the germline V gene are SGHRS and YFSETQ. Trimming removed 0 bases at V and 5 bases at J, with 9 bases between. The CDR3 spans 14 residues. CDR3 region: CASSLEREDNEQFF. DNA for the CDR3: TGCGCCAGCAGCTTGGAGAGGGAGGACAATGAGCAGTTCTTC.

The rearrangement uses TRBV5-4 and TRBJ2-1; D is ambiguous. The CDR3 consists of 13 residues. V lost 0 bases and J 8 bases, leaving 9 bases between the germline ends. CDR1 is SGHNT, CDR2 YYREEE, per germline (reference sequence). The CDR3 DNA follows: TGTGCCAGCAGCTTGGTGCTAGAAGATGAGCAGTTCTTC. Amino acid sequence: CASSLVLEDEQFF.

The chain has TRBV27 and TRBJ1-5, with D maybe TRBD1 (6 bases). This CDR3 comprises 15 residues. The V end lost 3 bases, the J end lost 2 bases, and 11 bases lay between the germline ends. Per the germline V gene, CDR1 is MNHEY and CDR2 is SMNVEV (reference sequence). The CDR3 DNA follows: TGTGCCAGCAGTTTTCAACAGGGCGGCAATCAGCCCCAGCATTTT. Translation: CASSFQQGGNQPQHF.

The gene calls are TRBV5-1 and TRBJ2-2; no reliable D call. The CDR3 loop spans 13 amino acids. Trimming stripped 4 bases from V and 3 bases from J, with 7 bases between. The germline V gene encodes CDR1 SGHRS and CDR2 YFSETQ. CDR3 in DNA: TGCGCCAGCAGCCGCCCGGACACCGGGGAGCTGTTTTTT. Its translation: CASSRPDTGELFF.

This clone was counted once. At one end the junction does not follow the germline gene, possibly because of a read error. The chain has TRBV6-1 and TRBJ1-6; D not resolved. The CDR3 is 13 residues long. The germline V gene encodes CDR1 MNHNS and CDR2 SASEGT. In DNA, the CDR3 is TGTGCCAGCAGTCAAGCGAGGAATTCACCCCTCCACTTT. The encoded protein is CASSQARNSPLHF.

The chain links TRBV7-9 to TRBJ2-7; D is unresolved. CDR3 length: 14 amino acids. Germline V gene lookup returns CDR1 SEHNR and CDR2 FQNEAQ (reference sequence). Trimming cost V 1 base and J 3 bases, with 10 bases left between them. In nucleotides, the CDR3 is TGTGCCAGCAGCTTAGTCAACAGCATCTACGAGCAGTACTTC. Its protein product is CASSLVNSIYEQYF.

V usage is TRBV19 and J usage is TRBJ2-5, with TRBD2 matching over 9 bases. The V and J ends lost 0 bases and 4 bases, in that order; junction bases with no gene match: 3. The germline CDR1 and CDR2 sequences are LNHDA and SQIVND (reference sequence). This CDR3 is built from 15 residues. DNA of the CDR3: TGTGCCAGTAGTATAGATGCGGGAGGGTCAGAGACCCAGTACTTC. The encoded protein is CASSIDAGGSETQYF.

The V call is TRBV11-2, the J call TRBJ2-1, with 9 bases that match TRBD2. Germline V gives CDR1 SGHAT, CDR2 FQNNGV. The J segment lost 12 bases and the V segment lost 5 bases, leaving 17 bases of the junction unmatched. The CDR3 runs 16 residues. The CDR3 protein is CASSLSEREARGGQFF. The CDR3 coding sequence is TGTGCCAGCAGCCTTAGCGAGCGGGAGGCCCGGGGGGGGCAGTTCTTC.

This clone was observed at least ten times. The chain carries TRBV12-3 or TRBV12-4 and TRBJ1-1; D is perhaps TRBD1 (6 bases). The germline V and J ends were trimmed by 3 bases and 5 bases, with 10 bases remaining between them. The CDR3 runs to 13 residues. DNA for the CDR3: TGTGCCAGCAGTTTGGACAGCCGAACTGAAGCTTTCTTT. As protein: CASSLDSRTEAFF.

This rearrangement joins TRBV7-9 to TRBJ1-6, with 8 bases matching TRBD1. The germline V gene encodes CDR1 SEHNR and CDR2 FQNEAQ (reference sequence). This CDR3 contains 14 residues. The ends lost 5 bases at V and 8 bases at J; junction bases unmatched: 5. The CDR3 loop reads CASSTGQGDSPLHF. CDR3 sequence (DNA): TGTGCCAGCAGCACTGGACAGGGTGATTCACCCCTCCACTTT. Complete variable domain (other parts from reference TRBV7-9 and TRBJ1-6): DTGVSQNPRHKITKRGQNVTFRCDPISEHNRLYWYRQTLGQGPEFLTYFQNEAQLEKSRLLSDRFSAERPKGSFSTLEIQRTEQGDSAMYLCASSTGQGDSPLHFGNGTRLTVT.

This clone showed up just once. The chain combines TRBV5-1 with TRBJ1-4; 7 nucleotides agree with TRBD1. Germline CDR1 SGHRS, CDR2 YFSETQ. V dropped 2 bases and J dropped 8; count of bases not matched to a gene: 6. The CDR3 runs to 14 residues. CDR3 nucleotide sequence: TGCGCCAGCAGCTTACAGGGGACAAACGAAAAACTGTTTTTT. Translated: CASSLQGTNEKLFF. The entire variable domain, with the rest obtained from reference TRBV5-1 and TRBJ1-4, is as follows: KAGVTQTPRYLIKTRGQQVTLSCSPISGHRSVSWYQQTPGQGLQFLFEYFSETQRNKGNFPGRFSGRQFSNSRSEMNVSTLELGDSALYLCASSLQGTNEKLFFGSGTQLSVL.

This clone has just one count. The chain combines TRBV7-9 with TRBJ2-3, with D tentatively TRBD2 (5 bases). This CDR3 spans 13 amino acids. Germline CDR1 is SEHNR and CDR2 is FQNEAQ (reference sequence). Trimming stripped 1 base from V and 4 bases from J, with 6 bases between. The CDR3 protein is CASSLGTPDTQYF. DNA for the CDR3: TGTGCCAGCAGCTTAGGGACTCCAGATACGCAGTATTTT.

The CDR3 DNA is TGTGCCAGCAGCAAAGGAGAAGAGGGAGGGCCCCCGTTCTTC. This sequence encodes CASSKGEEGGPPFF. The rearrangement joins TRBV21-1 to TRBJ2-1; the table assigns TRBD2, which was not confirmed against the DNA. TRBV21-1 is classified as a pseudogene. CDR3 size: 14 residues.

The V call is TRBV6-1, the J call TRBJ1-1; a possible D gene is TRBD1 (6 bases). CDR1 is MNHNS, CDR2 SASEGT, per germline. V was shortened by 3 bases and J by 4 bases, with 18 bases between the two germline ends. The CDR3 runs 16 residues. The CDR3 bases are TGTGCCAGCAGTGACCCAGGGGACCTCTGGGCCACTGAAGCTTTCTTT. As protein: CASSDPGDLWATEAFF.

The rearrangement joins TRBV11-3 to TRBJ2-1; D not resolved. CDR1 is SGHNT and CDR2 is YENEEA in the germline V gene. This CDR3 is built from 12 residues. V was clipped by 4 bases and J by 5 bases, with 6 bases between them. The CDR3 DNA is TGTGCCAGCAGCTCCCCCAACAATGAGCAGTTCTTC. Protein: CASSSPNNEQFF.

The genes are TRBV11-2 and TRBJ2-7, with 8 bases identical to TRBD1. This CDR3 has 17 amino acids. Germline lookup yields CDR1 SGHAT and CDR2 FQNNGV. V was pared by 1 base and J by 6 bases, with 14 bases of the junction left unmatched. Written as DNA, the CDR3 is TGTGCCAGCAGCTTAGCCGCGGACAGGGCCTCGCCGGCCGAGCAGTACTTC. Its protein is CASSLAADRASPAEQYF.

The chain couples TRBV5-1 to TRBJ2-5, with a possible D match to TRBD2 (6 bases). The V and J ends lost 4 bases and 4 bases respectively, with 17 bases between them. Germline assignment: CDR1 SGHRS and CDR2 YFSETQ. The CDR3 is made up of 15 amino acids. The CDR3 DNA reads TGCGCCAGCAGCCCGGGACGACTAGACGGAGAGACCCAGTACTTC. This translates into CASSPGRLDGETQYF.

This chain connects TRBV4-2 to TRBJ2-3; D is undetermined. V dropped 3 bases and J dropped 0 bases, with 13 bases sitting between them. The CDR3 length is 16 residues. The germline V gene has CDR1 LGHNA and CDR2 YNFKEQ. CDR3 nucleotide sequence: TGTGCCAGCAGCCATGCCCTGGCCCCTAGCACAGATACGCAGTATTTT. It yields the protein CASSHALAPSTDTQYF.

The V call is TRBV28, the J call TRBJ1-3; 7 nucleotides align to TRBD1. This CDR3 has 14 amino acids. V shed 3 bases, J shed 2 bases, and the junction held 1 base outside the gene matches. The germline gives CDR1 MDHEN, CDR2 SYDVKM. In DNA, the CDR3 is TGTGCCAGCAGTTTGCAGGGGGCTGGAAACACCATATATTTT. Translation: CASSLQGAGNTIYF.

The gene calls are TRBV3-1 (or the pseudogene TRBV3-2) and TRBJ2-1, with TRBD2 matching over 7 bases. V was pared by 4 bases and J by 9 bases, with 9 bases of the junction left unmatched. Germline CDR1 LGHDT, CDR2 YNNKEL (reference sequence). The CDR3 sequence is 14 residues long. The CDR3 sequence: CASSLQTSLSEQFF. CDR3 bases: TGTGCCAGCAGCCTCCAGACTAGCCTAAGTGAGCAGTTCTTC.

This chain uses TRBV9 with TRBJ2-3, with D possibly matching TRBD1 (6 bases). Looked up from germline, CDR1 is SGDLS and CDR2 is YYNGEE. The CDR3 has 14 amino acids. V gave up 4 bases and J gave up 1 base, with 10 bases separating them. The CDR3 reads CASSIDRRTDTQYF. DNA of the CDR3: TGTGCCAGCAGCATCGACAGGCGCACAGATACGCAGTATTTT.

The V call is TRBV3-1 (or the pseudogene TRBV3-2), the J call TRBJ2-2; D not resolved. The CDR3 is made up of 14 amino acids. V shed 4 bases and J shed 1 base, with 7 bases lying between them. Germline V gene sequence: CDR1 LGHDT, CDR2 YNNKEL (reference sequence). The CDR3 coding sequence is TGTGCCAGCAGCCTCTACCAGAACACCGGGGAGCTGTTTTTT. Translation: CASSLYQNTGELFF.

CDR3 protein: CASRERDEQFF. In nucleotides, the CDR3 is TGCGCCAGCAGAGAGCGGGATGAGCAGTTCTTC. The chain is built from TRBV10-1 and TRBJ2-1; perhaps TRBD2 as D (6 bases). Trimming left V 6 bases short and J 8 bases short, with 8 bases between. Germline CDR1 WNHNN, CDR2 SYGVQD (reference sequence). This CDR3 is built from 11 residues.

V is TRBV28 and J is TRBJ2-2; unclear D gene. The CDR3 runs 12 residues. Germline V gives CDR1 MDHEN, CDR2 SYDVKM. Trimming removed 5 bases from V and 5 bases from J, with 6 bases in between. Here the CDR3 reads CASSPLTGELFF. Here the CDR3 DNA reads TGTGCCAGCAGTCCTTTAACCGGGGAGCTGTTTTTT. The full variable domain, rest sourced from reference TRBV28 and TRBJ2-2, is DVKVTQSSRYLVKRTGEKVFLECVQDMDHENMFWYRQDPGLGLRLIYFSYDVKMKEKGDIPEGYSVSREKKERFSLILESASTNQTSMYLCASSPLTGELFFGEGSRLTVL.

The chain joins TRBV13 to TRBJ1-2; the match to TRBD1 covers 10 bases. In germline, CDR1 is PRHDT, CDR2 FYEKMQ (reference sequence). This CDR3 region has 14 residues. V dropped 1 base and J dropped 5; count of bases not matched to a gene: 1. For the CDR3, the DNA is TGTGCCAGCAGCTTAGAGGGACAGGGGTATGGCTACACCTTC. It translates to CASSLEGQGYGYTF.

The J gene is TRBJ2-3, the V gene TRBV2; 11 positions agree with TRBD2. Germline V gene data show CDR1 as SNHLY and CDR2 as FYNNEI. Trimming removed 11 bases from V and 1 base from J; junction bases left unmatched: 8. The CDR3 sequence is 15 residues long. The CDR3 coding sequence is TGTGCCGGAACCCTAGCGGGGGGAGGCACAGATACGCAGTATTTT. Translated: CAGTLAGGGTDTQYF. The complete variable domain, with remaining parts taken from reference TRBV2 and TRBJ2-3, reads EPEVTQTPSHQVTQMGQEVILRCVPISNHLYFYWYRQILGQKVEFLVSFYNNEISEKSEIFDDQFSVERPDGSNFTLKIRSTKLEDSAMYFCAGTLAGGGTDTQYFGPGTRLTVL.

The chain is built from TRBV29-1 and TRBJ1-1, with D possibly matching TRBD1 (6 bases). V lost 2 bases and J lost 1, with 8 bases in between. The CDR3 has 13 residues. CDR1 is SQVTM, CDR2 ANQGSEA, per germline. DNA for the CDR3: TGCAGCGTTGAACCGACAGGGAACACTGAAGCTTTCTTT. Protein: CSVEPTGNTEAFF.

The CDR3 spells CASSFIQGNYGYTF. CDR3 nucleotide sequence: TGTGCCAGCAGTTTTATCCAGGGCAACTATGGCTACACCTTC. The rearrangement uses TRBV6-5 and TRBJ1-2, with a weak D call TRBD1 (5 bases). The V and J ends lost 4 bases and 2 bases respectively, with 11 bases between them. In germline, CDR1 is MNHEY, CDR2 SVGAGI. The CDR3 runs to 14 residues.

This rearrangement joins TRBV11-2 to TRBJ2-7, with D possibly TRBD2 on 6 matching bases. In germline, CDR1 is SGHAT, CDR2 FQNNGV. The CDR3 has 16 amino acids. Trimming removed 3 bases from V and 4 bases from J, with 19 bases in between. The DNA of the CDR3 is TGTGCCAGCAGCTTGCGGAGGGGCGCCCAAGGATACGAGCAGTACTTC. The encoded protein is CASSLRRGAQGYEQYF.

The chain couples TRBV11-3 to TRBJ2-4, with D unclear. V was trimmed by 4 bases and J by 7 bases, leaving 8 bases between them. This CDR3 contains 12 residues. Germline CDR1 reads SGHNT; CDR2 reads YENEEA. CDR3 residues: CASSSDGNIQYF. The DNA for the CDR3 is TGTGCCAGCAGCTCAGACGGGAACATTCAGTACTTC.

J is TRBJ2-3 and V is TRBV9, with 7 bases aligning to TRBD2. Looked up from germline, CDR1 is SGDLS and CDR2 is YYNGEE. V shed 4 bases and J 4 bases; nucleotides not matched to a gene: 12. This CDR3 comprises 16 residues. DNA of the CDR3: TGTGCCAGCAGCCCCCCCGCGAGGGAGGGACCAGATACGCAGTATTTT. Residues: CASSPPAREGPDTQYF.